Presented here are 19 T cell receptor beta chains from one specimen sequenced in a study of blood T cell repertoires in COVID-19 (dated by TCRdb to about 2020). Receptor libraries were prepared by the immunoSEQ multiplex PCR assay. In TCRdb, the immuneACCESS table is reduced to in-frame sequences with V and J assigned. These tables do not hold every clone; where another copy was compared, an unresolved V gene accounts for under half, and the others remain unexplained. The sample contains roughly 290,000 clones, 80% to 90% of them found a single time. The biggest ten clones account for about 4.1% of the sample. The source material was PBMCs or T cells enriched from blood (not recorded which). Source of these receptors: a woman aged 30 to 39 who had recovered from COVID-19.

The V call is TRBV2, the J call TRBJ1-6; TRBD1 might be the D (6 bases). CDR3 size: 16 residues. Trimming stripped 2 bases from V and 5 bases from J, with 13 bases between. In germline, CDR1 is SNHLY, CDR2 FYNNEI. This chain's CDR3 is CASSEPNRVNNSPLHF. For the CDR3, the DNA is TGTGCCAGCAGTGAACCCAACAGGGTTAATAATTCACCCCTCCACTTT.

V gene TRBV4-1 combines with J gene TRBJ2-6, with D unclear. V shed 4 bases and J shed 4 bases, with 8 bases lying between them. CDR3 size: 14 residues. From germline, CDR1 is MGHRA and CDR2 YSYEKL. This CDR3 is CASSRVEGANVLTF. The CDR3 DNA follows: TGCGCCAGCAGCCGGGTGGAGGGGGCCAACGTCCTGACTTTC.

The V gene is TRBV28, the J gene TRBJ1-5; TRBD1 matches at 8 bases. The V gene's germline CDR1 is MDHEN and CDR2 SYDVKM. V was pared by 5 bases and J by 5 bases, with 23 bases of the junction left unmatched. The CDR3 is made up of 20 amino acids. The CDR3, as DNA: TGTGCCAGCAGTCTCAACGTAGGGACAGGAAGGGTATGGCCCTATCAGCCCCAGCATTTT. This gives the protein CASSLNVGTGRVWPYQPQHF.

The gene calls are TRBV7-9 and TRBJ1-2; D is perhaps TRBD1 (6 bases). The germline CDR1 and CDR2 sequences are SEHNR and FQNEAQ (reference sequence). Trimming pared 1 base from V and 8 bases from J, leaving 14 bases between. The CDR3 consists of 14 residues. The CDR3 loop is CASSLVSRGNGYTF. CDR3 coding DNA: TGTGCCAGCAGCTTAGTCTCCAGGGGTAACGGCTACACCTTC. The whole variable domain, filled in from reference TRBV7-9 and TRBJ1-2, reads DTGVSQNPRHKITKRGQNVTFRCDPISEHNRLYWYRQTLGQGPEFLTYFQNEAQLEKSRLLSDRFSAERPKGSFSTLEIQRTEQGDSAMYLCASSLVSRGNGYTFGSGTRLTVV.

This sequence joins TRBV19 and TRBJ2-7; 7 bases are a match to TRBD2. Germline values: CDR1 LNHDA, CDR2 SQIVND (reference sequence). V dropped 3 bases and J dropped 1; count of bases not matched to a gene: 3. This CDR3 has 14 amino acids. For the CDR3, the DNA is TGTGCCAGTAGTATGGCGGGAGTGTCCTACGAGCAGTACTTC. Its protein is CASSMAGVSYEQYF.

The V and J genes are TRBV7-8 and TRBJ1-3; 8 nucleotides match TRBD1. V was clipped by 5 bases and J by 2 bases; unmatched bases: 5. Germline CDR1 is SGHVS and CDR2 is FQNEAQ. The CDR3 consists of 15 residues. The CDR3 bases are TGTGCCAGCAGCATGCAGGGGGCGGCTGGAAACACCATATATTTT. Protein sequence: CASSMQGAAGNTIYF.

V is TRBV7-2 and J is TRBJ2-7; D possibly corresponds to TRBD2 (6 bases). The CDR3 has 12 residues. Germline CDR1 is SGHTA and CDR2 is FQGNSA. V was shortened by 1 base and J by 6 bases, with 7 bases between the two germline ends. This CDR3 is CASSLGGVEQYF. The CDR3, as DNA: TGTGCCAGCAGCTTAGGGGGGGTCGAGCAGTACTTC. Complete variable domain (other parts from reference TRBV7-2 and TRBJ2-7): GAGVSQSPSNKVTEKGKDVELRCDPISGHTALYWYRQSLGQGLEFLIYFQGNSAPDKSGLPSDRFSAERTGGSVSTLTIQRTQQEDSAVYLCASSLGGVEQYFGPGTRLTVT.

The chain combines TRBV7-9 with TRBJ1-1, with 7 bases matching TRBD1. The CDR3 extends over 15 amino acids. V was pared by 5 bases and J by 3 bases, with 9 bases of the junction left unmatched. Germline V gene lookup returns CDR1 SEHNR and CDR2 FQNEAQ (reference sequence). In nucleotides, the CDR3 is TGTGCCAGCAGCCTAAAGGGGGCGATGGACACTGAAGCTTTCTTT. Its translation: CASSLKGAMDTEAFF.

The CDR3 sequence: CASSWYRVGPRVYGYTF. CDR3 nucleotides: TGTGCCAGCAGTTGGTATCGTGTTGGCCCCAGGGTGTATGGCTACACCTTC. The V and J genes are TRBV28 and TRBJ1-2, with D perhaps matching TRBD1 (5 bases). The CDR3 spans 17 residues. CDR1 is MDHEN, CDR2 SYDVKM, per germline. Trimming cost V 4 bases and J 5 bases, with 23 bases left between them.

This clone was seen once. The gene calls are TRBV20-1 and TRBJ1-2; D is unclear. The germline V gene has CDR1 DFQATT and CDR2 SNEGSKA (reference sequence). The CDR3 runs to 11 residues. Trimming took 3 bases from V and 1 from J, leaving 3 bases between them. DNA of the CDR3: TGCAGTGCTAGCCTTAACTATGGCTACACCTTC. As protein: CSASLNYGYTF.

This clone was detected only once. The DNA for the CDR3 is TGTGCCAGCAGTTTATTTCCGGGACAGAGGGGGTACGAGCAGTACTTC. It translates to CASSLFPGQRGYEQYF. The rearrangement uses TRBV27 and TRBJ2-7, with 7 bases aligning to TRBD1. This CDR3 is built from 16 residues. CDR1 and CDR2 (germline): MNHEY, SMNVEV (reference sequence). V gave up 1 base and J gave up 4 bases; unmatched junction bases: 10.

By share, this clone ranks as medium-sized. V and J are TRBV4-1 and TRBJ1-5; 9 nucleotides agree with TRBD1. The trim removed 1 base at V and 2 bases at J, leaving 0 bases unmatched. CDR3 length equals 15 residues. Germline CDR1 reads MGHRA; CDR2 reads YSYEKL. As DNA, the CDR3 is TGCGCCAGCAGCCAAGGGACAGGGGGCAATCAGCCCCAGCATTTT. It codes for CASSQGTGGNQPQHF.

V gene TRBV19 combines with J gene TRBJ2-3; 8 bases fit TRBD2. Germline CDR1 reads LNHDA; CDR2 reads SQIVND (reference sequence). V shed 3 bases, J shed 8 bases, and the junction held 10 bases outside the gene matches. The CDR3 runs to 15 residues. The CDR3 DNA is TGTGCCAGTAGTATTTCACCAGCGGGAGCTCGTACGCAGTATTTT. Its translation is CASSISPAGARTQYF.

The chain has TRBV11-1 and TRBJ2-1, with a weak D call TRBD1 (6 bases). V lost 9 bases and J lost 2, with 11 bases in between. Per germline, CDR1 SGHAT and CDR2 FQDESV (reference sequence). This CDR3 comprises 13 residues. The CDR3 protein is CASGDTAYNEQFF. The CDR3 nucleotides are TGTGCCAGTGGGGACACGGCCTACAATGAGCAGTTCTTC.

This chain joins TRBV28 and TRBJ1-1, with 9 bases identical to TRBD1. Germline V gene sequence: CDR1 MDHEN, CDR2 SYDVKM. The length of the CDR3 is 15 residues. J lost 10 bases, V lost 5 bases, and 14 bases had no gene match. CDR3 protein: CASSQDRGVFFPAFF. The CDR3 DNA reads as TGTGCCAGCAGTCAGGACAGGGGCGTTTTTTTCCCAGCTTTCTTT.

V gene TRBV29-1 combines with J gene TRBJ1-1, with D unclear. Germline V CDR1 and CDR2: SQVTM, ANQGSEA. CDR3 length equals 13 residues. Trimming cost V 3 bases and J 6 bases, with 14 bases left between them. The CDR3, as DNA: TGCAGCGTTGATAGCCTGAGGGTCTCTGAAGCTTTCTTT. It translates to CSVDSLRVSEAFF. Combining the CDR3 with reference TRBV29-1 and TRBJ1-1 gives the whole variable domain SAVISQKPSRDICQRGTSLTIQCQVDSQVTMMFWYRQQPGQSLTLIATANQGSEATYESGFVIDKFPISRPNLTFSTLTVSNMSPEDSSIYLCSVDSLRVSEAFFGQGTRLTVV.

This chain joins TRBV7-9 and TRBJ1-4, with TRBD1 matching over 9 bases. Germline V gene lookup returns CDR1 SEHNR and CDR2 FQNEAQ (reference sequence). Germline trimming cut 5 bases from V and 8 bases from J; bases unmatched to any gene: 6. The CDR3 runs 14 residues. As DNA, the CDR3 is TGTGCCAGCAGCCAGGGACAGGGAAGGGAAAAACTGTTTTTT. This gives the protein CASSQGQGREKLFF.

This sequence joins TRBV3-1 (or the pseudogene TRBV3-2) and TRBJ2-7; 10 bases are a match to TRBD2. Germline CDR1 LGHDT, CDR2 YNNKEL (reference sequence). With V trimmed by 1 base and J by 5 bases, 23 bases remained unmatched. The CDR3 has 21 amino acids. CDR3 nucleotides: TGTGCCAGCAGCCAAGTTTTTCCTTCTAGGGGGCTGTCTAGCGGGAGAAACGAGCAGTACTTC. Its protein is CASSQVFPSRGLSSGRNEQYF.

This chain joins TRBV6-5 and TRBJ2-5, with D possibly matching TRBD2 (5 bases). Trimming removed 11 bases at V and 5 bases at J, with 9 bases between. The CDR3 is 10 residues long. Germline lookup yields CDR1 MNHEY and CDR2 SVGAGI. The chain's CDR3 is CAAGGETQYF. As DNA, the CDR3 is TGTGCCGCGGGTGGCGAGACCCAGTACTTC.